The source of this T cell receptor beta chain is a study of shared clonotypes between healthy human individuals (TCRdb year 2020). Study-level background: The cohort included three men and a couple of women between 18 and 49 years of age. Per donor, three plates each were used for CD4 naive and CD4 memory, two for CD8 naive, and one for CD8 memory. To estimate repertoire size and how much clonotypes are shared between individuals, the study performed deep sequencing of blood TCR repertoires from a handful of healthy adults. Libraries were prepared and TCR repertoires were sequenced by different laboratories using diverse techniques, in order to increase sequencing depth and limit assay-specific biases. Each donor's leukapheresis produced roughly between roughly 0.85 and 9.5 billion PBMCs.

TCR CDR3 regions were amplified from genomic DNA by multiplex PCR using the deep immunoSEQ assay. For each cell subset, the extracted genomic DNA was distributed evenly across all wells of several immunoSEQ 96-well plates, and each plate served as one replicate. For sorted subsets, each replicate PCR was loaded with about 0.2 ug genomic DNA, equivalent to about 30,000 T cell genomes. The purified libraries were quantified using a Qubit 3.0 fluorometer, sized with a Bioanalyzer 2100, and then quantified again using the KAPA Library Quantification kit. Every immunoSEQ 96-well plate was sequenced on a separate single-read 150-cycle Illumina NextSeq 550 flow cell. Per the original workflow: Because the immunoSEQ output held only junctional sequences and lacked quality scores, the filtering could not match the filtering applied to full-length reads. To assign V/J genes and CDR3, sequences were annotated against IMGT germline references using PyIR, a Python wrapper for IgBLAST v1.9. Reads were removed for weak V/J assignments (E-value above 1e-6), missing CDR3, stop codons, out-of-frame junctions, or ambiguous translated residues. A V3J clonotype was defined by an identical inferred V gene, J gene, and CDR3 amino acid sequence. Percentage overlap between repertoires was computed as shared unique clonotypes divided by the size of the smaller repertoire. Richness of each repertoire was evaluated using RTK rarefaction, the Chao1 estimator, and Recon v2.1 estimates of unobserved clonotypes. OLGA was used to compute generation probabilities for all TCRbeta clonotypes that the gDNA method yielded from a handful of donors. TCRdb retrieved this table from immuneACCESS and kept in-frame rearrangements only. Not all clones are present; in checked studies, unresolved V genes account for under half, and no reason is known for the remainder. V and J calls and clone size are those listed in that table; D and trimming were worked out from the DNA. The sample table holds just over 2,000,000 clones, of which about 94% were seen once. 0.9% to 1.4% of the sample is taken by the ten largest.

The research as a whole found: Because the study included a small number of donors, the genetic and exposure-history diversity represented was limited. Naive subsets generally had larger estimated clonotype richness than memory subsets did. Sampling was limited to blood, and TCR repertoires in tissue likely differ from TCR repertoires in blood. Approximately 5% of naive CD4, 3.5% of naive CD8, approximately 2% of memory CD4, and 0.4% of memory CD8 clonotypes were shared across several donors. Pairwise subsampling led to the expectation that sequencing depth would affect the degree of clonotype sharing among donors. Clonotypes shared by all four sorted-subset donors showed higher generation probabilities than non-shared clonotypes. Rarefaction of sorted-subset datasets indicated incomplete sequencing despite the large sequencing depth.

Note on this clone: No cognate antigen has been identified for it. The input lacks base qualities; no much larger clone sits a single base away.

CD8 naive samples were obtained by positive selection for CCR7 among CD45RO-negative cells, yielding a CD45RA+CCR7+ population from which TemRA cells were excluded. The donors were healthy, HIV-negative adults with no recently reported acute infections or vaccinations. All donors were Caucasian adults living in Nashville, Tennessee, USA. Blood was collected by leukapheresis, and PBMCs were isolated by Ficoll-Histopaque density gradient centrifugation and then cryopreserved in liquid nitrogen vapor phase. Analytical flow cytometry was used to check the purity and quantity of each magnetically sorted T cell population. Genomic DNA was isolated from every sorted fraction and measured by UV absorbance on a Nanodrop 2000c. The sequence derives from a man aged 18 to 30 in good health. Sequenced: naive CD8+ T cells sorted from blood. According to the study, the label for this sample's cell subset or site signals: CD45RA+CCR7+.

The sequence in DNA is TGTGCCACCAGCAGAGACAGCCACGAGCAGTACTTC. This yields the protein CATSRDSHEQYF. The sequence joins TRBV15 to TRBJ2-7; no D gene call is confident. V is reduced by 0 bases and J by 5 bases, leaving a spacing of 5 bases between them. The germline V gene (reference sequence) supplies CDR1 LNHNV and CDR2 YYDKDF. There are 12 amino acids in the CDR3, from cysteine to phenylalanine inclusive. Here the CDR3 DNA is all that survives: 36 bases in frame from base 1.